What follows are 31 T cell receptor beta chains derived from one specimen sequenced in a study of T cell clones after liver transplantation. Using immunoSEQ multiplex PCR, the repertoire was profiled, and TCRdb retains in-frame clones only, with some absent. The table lists some 40,000 clones, 86% of them singletons. The sequenced sample was CD4+ T cells from blood, obtained 24 months after liver transplant. These receptors all stem from a human patient who received a liver transplant. The graft donor may have given rise to some T cells.

This clone was recorded only once. The V and J genes are TRBV10-2 and TRBJ1-5; no reliable D call. Germline V gene data show CDR1 as WSHSY and CDR2 as SAAADI. This CDR3 is built from 14 residues. V lost 0 bases and J 0 bases, leaving 3 bases between the germline ends. CDR3 sequence: CASSESDSNQPQHF. CDR3 bases: TGCGCCAGCAGTGAGTCAGATAGCAATCAGCCCCAGCATTTT.

The chain employs TRBV29-1 and TRBJ2-3; no definite D call. The CDR3 is 10 amino acids. Germline assignment: CDR1 SQVTM and CDR2 ANQGSEA. V lost 4 bases, J lost 4 bases, and 3 bases lay in between. The CDR3, as DNA: TGCAGCGTTGGGTCAGATACGCAGTATTTT. Protein sequence: CSVGSDTQYF.

This chain connects TRBV4-1 to TRBJ2-7, with 10 bases matching TRBD2. CDR3 length: 16 residues. CDR1 and CDR2 (germline): MGHRA, YSYEKL. V shed 4 bases, J shed 2 bases, and the junction held 8 bases outside the gene matches. For the CDR3, the DNA is TGCGCCAGCAGCCCTCAAAAGCGGGGGGGGACCTACGAGCAGTACTTC. Translated, it gives CASSPQKRGGTYEQYF.

V is TRBV7-7 and J is TRBJ2-1; 7 bases match TRBD1. In germline, CDR1 is SSHAT, CDR2 FNYEAQ (reference sequence). The CDR3 runs 13 residues. The junction had 7 bases not matched to a gene; V was cut back by 5 bases and J by 9 bases. This CDR3 reads CASSDRVESEQFF. The CDR3 nucleotides read TGTGCCAGCAGCGACAGGGTAGAAAGTGAGCAGTTCTTC.

The chain is built from TRBV10-3 and TRBJ1-4; TRBD1 aligns across 11 bases. The CDR3 is 16 residues long. The V gene end was trimmed by 2 bases and the J gene end by 8 bases; junction bases not matched to a gene: 7. The germline CDR1 and CDR2 sequences are ENHRY and SYGVKD. CDR3 region: CAISEPGTGGREKLFF. Here the CDR3 DNA reads TGTGCCATCAGTGAGCCAGGGACAGGGGGACGGGAAAAACTGTTTTTT.

The gene calls are TRBV7-6 and TRBJ2-7, with D tentatively TRBD1 or TRBD2 (5 bases each). Trimming pared 1 base from V and 7 bases from J, leaving 14 bases between. The CDR3 has 14 residues. Germline values: CDR1 SGHVS, CDR2 FNYEAQ. The CDR3 loop reads CASSLDGDLTEQYF. The CDR3 coding sequence is TGTGCCAGCAGCTTAGACGGGGACCTTACGGAGCAGTACTTC.

The rearrangement joins TRBV19 to TRBJ2-7, with no clear D. In germline, CDR1 is LNHDA, CDR2 SQIVND (reference sequence). This CDR3 has 14 amino acids. The V and J ends lost 4 bases and 6 bases respectively, with 16 bases between them. CDR3 residues: CASSRSSTSPEQYF. In DNA form, the CDR3 reads TGTGCCAGTAGTAGGTCAAGCACCTCACCCGAGCAGTACTTC.

The chain links TRBV2 to TRBJ2-1; 13 bases match TRBD2. The CDR3 spans 14 residues. Germline CDR1 reads SNHLY; CDR2 reads FYNNEI. V dropped 4 bases and J dropped 7; count of bases not matched to a gene: 1. The CDR3 spells CASSGTSGRNEQFF. CDR3 in DNA: TGTGCCAGCAGTGGGACTAGCGGGAGAAATGAGCAGTTCTTC. The variable domain in full, completed from reference TRBV2 and TRBJ2-1, reads EPEVTQTPSHQVTQMGQEVILRCVPISNHLYFYWYRQILGQKVEFLVSFYNNEISEKSEIFDDQFSVERPDGSNFTLKIRSTKLEDSAMYFCASSGTSGRNEQFFGPGTRLTVL.

This chain uses TRBV28 with TRBJ1-4; 7 nucleotides align to TRBD1. CDR1 MDHEN and CDR2 SYDVKM come from the germline V gene. J was trimmed by 6 bases and V by 4 bases; bases with no gene match: 8. CDR3 length: 15 residues. The CDR3 protein is CASSYQGGADEKLFF. CDR3 DNA sequence: TGTGCCAGCAGTTATCAGGGGGGGGCGGATGAAAAACTGTTTTTT.

This CDR3 is CASSYGTAINEKLFF. CDR3 nucleotide sequence: TGTGCCAGCTCGTACGGGACAGCAATAAATGAAAAACTGTTTTTT. The chain uses TRBV18 and TRBJ1-4; 7 positions agree with TRBD1. The V gene end was trimmed by 6 bases and the J gene end by 5 bases; junction bases not matched to a gene: 9. The CDR3 sequence is 15 residues long. Per the germline V gene, CDR1 is KGHSH and CDR2 is LQKENI.

V is TRBV6-4 and J is TRBJ2-2; D remains ambiguous. The CDR3 runs to 14 residues. V lost 7 bases to trimming and J lost 0 bases, with 9 bases between them. Germline CDR1 and CDR2: MRHNA and SNTAGT. The CDR3 region is CASKKMTNTGELFF. CDR3 sequence (DNA): TGTGCCAGCAAAAAGATGACGAACACCGGGGAGCTGTTTTTT.

Only one count was recorded for this clone. The rearrangement uses TRBV2 and TRBJ1-5; D unresolved. V was cut by 7 bases and J by 3 bases, with 22 bases left in between. CDR1 and CDR2 (germline): SNHLY, FYNNEI. The CDR3 has 17 amino acids. CDR3 nucleotide sequence: TGTGCCAGCACCACAACATGGAAAGGCTCCACCAATCAGCCCCAGCATTTT. This gives the protein CASTTTWKGSTNQPQHF.

The chain is built from TRBV6-1 and TRBJ1-1; D is unclear. The CDR3 has 14 amino acids. CDR1 MNHNS and CDR2 SASEGT come from the germline V gene. V lost 4 bases to trimming and J lost 3 bases, with 12 bases between them. The CDR3 sequence is CASSGMWEDTEAFF. The CDR3, as DNA: TGTGCCAGCAGTGGAATGTGGGAGGACACTGAAGCTTTCTTT.

This sequence joins TRBV2 and TRBJ2-4; TRBD2 matches 7 bases. There are 11 residues in the CDR3. Unmatched junction bases numbered 4, after V lost 8 bases and J lost 9 bases. Per germline, CDR1 SNHLY and CDR2 FYNNEI. CDR3 loop: CASREEGIQYF. In DNA form, the CDR3 reads TGTGCCAGCCGGGAGGAGGGCATTCAGTACTTC. Full variable domain (outside the CDR3, taken from reference TRBV2 and TRBJ2-4): EPEVTQTPSHQVTQMGQEVILRCVPISNHLYFYWYRQILGQKVEFLVSFYNNEISEKSEIFDDQFSVERPDGSNFTLKIRSTKLEDSAMYFCASREEGIQYFGAGTRLSVL.

The J gene is TRBJ2-7, the V gene TRBV6-5, with D possibly TRBD1 on 6 matching bases. Between the trimmed V and J ends, which lost 0 bases and 2 bases, there was a span of 11 bases. CDR1 is MNHEY, CDR2 SVGAGI, per germline. The CDR3 runs to 15 residues. In nucleotides, the CDR3 is TGTGCCAGCAGTTACTCGCTGGGGGCACCCTACGAGCAGTACTTC. Protein product: CASSYSLGAPYEQYF.

The chain uses TRBV4-1 and TRBJ2-5; 11 bases map to TRBD2. The CDR3 is 17 amino acids. The germline V gene encodes CDR1 MGHRA and CDR2 YSYEKL. J lost 4 bases, V lost 4 bases, and 11 bases had no gene match. The CDR3 DNA follows: TGCGCCAGCAGCCCTAGGTCCTTAGCGGGAGGGGGAGAGACCCAGTACTTC. Translated, it gives CASSPRSLAGGGETQYF.

The V call is TRBV28, the J call TRBJ2-7, with D possibly matching TRBD2 (6 bases). CDR1 is MDHEN and CDR2 is SYDVKM in the germline V gene. V shed 6 bases and J shed 2 bases, with 17 bases lying between them. The CDR3 has 15 amino acids. CDR3 nucleotide sequence: TGTGCCAGCAGCCGTTCGGGGGTACCTACCTACGAGCAGTACTTC. This gives the protein CASSRSGVPTYEQYF. The full variable domain, rest sourced from reference TRBV28 and TRBJ2-7, is DVKVTQSSRYLVKRTGEKVFLECVQDMDHENMFWYRQDPGLGLRLIYFSYDVKMKEKGDIPEGYSVSREKKERFSLILESASTNQTSMYLCASSRSGVPTYEQYFGPGTRLTVT.

This sequence joins TRBV14 and TRBJ1-4; weak D call: TRBD1 (5 bases). V was trimmed by 5 bases and J by 8 bases, leaving 18 bases between them. The CDR3 runs 15 residues. CDR1 and CDR2 (germline): SGHDN, FVKESK. The CDR3 sequence is CASSDTRGLAEKLFF. The DNA for the CDR3 is TGTGCCAGCAGCGATACGAGGGGTCTCGCCGAAAAACTGTTTTTT.

The rearrangement joins TRBV14 to TRBJ2-1; perhaps TRBD2 as D (5 bases). Trimming took 8 bases from V and 2 from J, leaving 16 bases between them. This CDR3 is built from 15 residues. CDR1 and CDR2 from the germline V gene are SGHDN and FVKESK. The chain's CDR3 is CASGTEIGTYNEQFF. In nucleotides, the CDR3 is TGTGCCAGCGGAACAGAAATCGGGACCTACAATGAGCAGTTCTTC. The variable domain in full, with the rest retrieved from reference TRBV14 and TRBJ2-1, is EAGVTQFPSHSVIEKGQTVTLRCDPISGHDNLYWYRRVMGKEIKFLLHFVKESKQDESGMPNNRFLAERTGGTYSTLKVQPAELEDSGVYFCASGTEIGTYNEQFFGPGTRLTVL.

The table lists this clone with a count of one. The chain uses TRBV6-6 and TRBJ2-1; TRBD1 might be the D (5 bases). The CDR3 spans 15 residues. In germline, CDR1 is MNHNY, CDR2 SVGAGI (reference sequence). V was trimmed by 0 bases and J by 5 bases, leaving 11 bases between them. The CDR3 bases are TGTGCCAGCAGTTACTCGGAACAGGTTAACAATGAGCAGTTCTTC. Amino acid sequence: CASSYSEQVNNEQFF.

V gene TRBV5-4 combines with J gene TRBJ2-3; D is ambiguous. V was cut by 0 bases and J by 5 bases, with 7 bases left in between. Germline CDR1 and CDR2: SGHNT and YYREEE (reference sequence). CDR3 length: 13 residues. CDR3 DNA: TGTGCCAGCAGCTTGGACGCGGAAGATACGCAGTATTTT. Its translation is CASSLDAEDTQYF. Filled out from reference TRBV5-4 and TRBJ2-3, the complete variable domain reads ETGVTQSPTHLIKTRGQQVTLRCSSQSGHNTVSWYQQALGQGPQFIFQYYREEENGRGNFPPRFSGLQFPNYSSELNVNALELDDSALYLCASSLDAEDTQYFGPGTRLTVL.

This clone was detected only a few times. The chain combines TRBV7-6 with TRBJ1-1; D call uncertain. The germline V and J ends were trimmed by 1 base and 1 base, with 4 bases remaining between them. Germline V CDR1 and CDR2: SGHVS, FNYEAQ. The length of the CDR3 is 13 residues. CDR3 region: CASSLVRNTEAFF. The CDR3, as DNA: TGTGCCAGCAGCTTAGTCCGGAACACTGAAGCTTTCTTT. Drawing the rest from reference TRBV7-6 and TRBJ1-1, the complete variable domain is GAGVSQSPRYKVTKRGQDVALRCDPISGHVSLYWYRQALGQGPEFLTYFNYEAQQDKSGLPNDRFSAERPEGSISTLTIQRTEQRDSAMYRCASSLVRNTEAFFGQGTRLTVV.

The rearrangement uses TRBV2 and TRBJ2-3; 7 positions agree with TRBD2. Trimming cost V 6 bases and J 9 bases; bases outside gene matches: 9. Per germline, CDR1 SNHLY and CDR2 FYNNEI. CDR3 size: 13 residues. CDR3 nucleotide sequence: TGTGCCAGCAGCGGGACTACCATTGAGACGCAGTATTTT. Translated: CASSGTTIETQYF.

The gene calls are TRBV19 and TRBJ2-3, with D perhaps being TRBD1 or TRBD2 (5 bases each). The CDR3 runs to 13 residues. Per germline, CDR1 LNHDA and CDR2 SQIVND (reference sequence). V lost 6 bases to trimming and J lost 6 bases, with 13 bases between them. CDR3 amino acids: CASRGTGSDTQYF. In DNA form, the CDR3 reads TGTGCCAGTAGGGGGACGGGGTCGGATACGCAGTATTTT.

This clone appeared once. The chain couples TRBV27 to TRBJ1-4; D is perhaps TRBD1 (6 bases). Germline V CDR1 and CDR2: MNHEY, SMNVEV (reference sequence). V gave up 4 bases and J gave up 8 bases, with 23 bases separating them. The CDR3 sequence is 17 residues long. The CDR3 coding sequence is TGTGCCAGCAGTTCCGGGACAATATTTGGTAAAAAGGAAAAACTGTTTTTT. Its protein is CASSSGTIFGKKEKLFF.

V usage is TRBV6-4 and J usage is TRBJ1-2; D not resolved. The V gene's germline CDR1 is MRHNA and CDR2 SNTAGT. The CDR3 consists of 12 residues. Between the trimmed V and J ends, which lost 2 bases and 7 bases, there was a span of 8 bases. CDR3 sequence: CASSDRRRGYTF. The CDR3 DNA reads TGTGCCAGCAGTGACCGGCGGCGTGGCTACACCTTC.

This clone was picked up one time. The V call is TRBV15, the J call TRBJ2-1, with TRBD2 identical over 13 bases. Germline values: CDR1 LNHNV, CDR2 YYDKDF (reference sequence). The CDR3 has 17 amino acids. V shed 1 base, J shed 7 bases, and the junction held 7 bases outside the gene matches. The CDR3 bases are TGTGCCACCAGCAGAGCACTAGCGGGAGGGCCCGGGAATGAGCAGTTCTTC. Its translation: CATSRALAGGPGNEQFF.

The chain employs TRBV7-9 and TRBJ2-1, with a weak D call TRBD2 (5 bases). V shed 4 bases and J shed 7 bases, with 17 bases lying between them. The germline gives CDR1 SEHNR, CDR2 FQNEAQ (reference sequence). The CDR3 consists of 15 residues. As DNA, the CDR3 is TGTGCCAGCAGCTCTAGGTCCGCGGGCGGAAATGAGCAGTTCTTC. This encodes CASSSRSAGGNEQFF.

Only a few counts were recorded for this clone. CDR3 sequence reads: CSAPTGYGYTF. The CDR3 nucleotides are TGCAGTGCCCCTACAGGCTATGGCTACACCTTC. The chain links TRBV20-1 to TRBJ1-2; D is perhaps TRBD1 (5 bases). CDR1 is DFQATT, CDR2 SNEGSKA, per germline (reference sequence). The CDR3 totals 11 residues. Trimming cost V 6 bases and J 4 bases, with 9 bases left between them.

The chain recombines TRBV28 with TRBJ2-1; maybe TRBD2 (6 bases). Germline V CDR1 and CDR2: MDHEN, SYDVKM. This CDR3 contains 15 residues. The V gene lost 5 bases and the J gene lost 5 bases, with 16 bases spanning the gap. CDR3: CASSAGTFSHNEQFF. The CDR3 DNA sequence: TGTGCCAGCAGTGCCGGGACTTTTTCGCACAATGAGCAGTTCTTC.

The chain recombines TRBV25-1 with TRBJ1-6; D is uncertain. The CDR3 loop spans 14 amino acids. Germline loops: CDR1 MGHDK, CDR2 SYGVNS. V shed 0 bases and J shed 11 bases, with 11 bases lying between them. In DNA form, the CDR3 reads TGTGCCAGCAGTGAATATGGCCCGAGCCCACCCCTCCACTTT. It yields the protein CASSEYGPSPPLHF.